The 4 T cell receptor beta chains given below trace back to one sample, sequenced in a study of vaccination and CD4 T cells after COVID-19. The antigens of these receptors remain unknown. The Oncomine TCR Beta short-read assay generated sequence data from the DNA of cultured CD4+ T cells. TCRdb recomputed calls from the PCR reads with MiXCR, one row per CDR3 protein. The sample consists of about 20,000 distinct CDR3 sequences, roughly 40% of them appearing once. Regarding treatment: approximately nine-day PBMC culture with coronavirus spike peptide pools or control peptides (ViraFEST assay). This specimen was CD4+ T cells from blood, cultured in vitro, taken after SARS-CoV-2 vaccination. The source is a human donor who had recovered from COVID-19.

In its sample, this clonotype was seen a few times. The J gene is TRBJ1-5, the V gene TRBV20-1, with D perhaps matching TRBD1 (5 bases). This CDR3 has 15 residues. The germline V and J ends were trimmed by 0 bases and 2 bases, with 11 bases remaining between them. Germline assignment: CDR1 DFQATT and CDR2 SNEGSKA (reference sequence). The CDR3 DNA sequence: TGCAGTGCTAGAGATACGAGGGGCGGCAATCAGCCCCAGCATTTT. This gives the protein CSARDTRGGNQPQHF.

This sequence joins TRBV28 and TRBJ2-2; possible D gene TRBD2, 7 bases. With 7 bases removed from V and 4 bases from J, the gap between germline ends came to 16 bases. The CDR3 loop spans 15 amino acids. The V gene's germline CDR1 is MDHEN and CDR2 SYDVKM. For the CDR3, the DNA is TGTGCCAGCACCCTCGGTGGGGGGGCCACCGGGGAGCTGTTTTTT. Its translation is CASTLGGGATGELFF.

This sequence joins TRBV7-3 and TRBJ2-6; tentatively, D is TRBD2 (7 bases). The CDR3 has 17 amino acids. Trimming stripped 5 bases from V and 2 bases from J, with 16 bases between. Germline V gene sequence: CDR1 SGHTA, CDR2 FQGTGA. The CDR3 bases are TGTGCCAGCAGCGTAATAGGGGGACTACCTGGGGCCAACGTCCTGACTTTC. Its protein is CASSVIGGLPGANVLTF.

The gene calls are TRBV18 and TRBJ1-1; D perhaps matches TRBD1 (5 bases). CDR1 and CDR2 (germline): KGHSH, LQKENI. CDR3 size: 14 residues. V gave up 2 bases and J gave up 4 bases, with 11 bases separating them. CDR3 protein: CASSPIPRATEAFF. CDR3 DNA sequence: TGTGCCAGCTCACCAATCCCCAGGGCCACTGAAGCTTTCTTT.